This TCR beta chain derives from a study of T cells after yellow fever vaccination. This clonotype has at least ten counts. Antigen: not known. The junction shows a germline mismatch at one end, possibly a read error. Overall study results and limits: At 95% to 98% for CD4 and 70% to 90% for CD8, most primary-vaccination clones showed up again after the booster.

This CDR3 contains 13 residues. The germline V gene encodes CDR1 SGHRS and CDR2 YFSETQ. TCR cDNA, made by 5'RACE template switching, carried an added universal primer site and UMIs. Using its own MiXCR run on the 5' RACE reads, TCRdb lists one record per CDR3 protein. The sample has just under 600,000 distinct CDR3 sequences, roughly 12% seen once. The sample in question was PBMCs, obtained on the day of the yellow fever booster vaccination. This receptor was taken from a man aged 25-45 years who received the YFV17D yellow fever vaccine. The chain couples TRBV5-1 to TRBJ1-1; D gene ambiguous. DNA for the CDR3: TGTGCCAGCAGCTTAGAACGGAACACTGAAGCTTTCTTT. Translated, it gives CASSLERNTEAFF.